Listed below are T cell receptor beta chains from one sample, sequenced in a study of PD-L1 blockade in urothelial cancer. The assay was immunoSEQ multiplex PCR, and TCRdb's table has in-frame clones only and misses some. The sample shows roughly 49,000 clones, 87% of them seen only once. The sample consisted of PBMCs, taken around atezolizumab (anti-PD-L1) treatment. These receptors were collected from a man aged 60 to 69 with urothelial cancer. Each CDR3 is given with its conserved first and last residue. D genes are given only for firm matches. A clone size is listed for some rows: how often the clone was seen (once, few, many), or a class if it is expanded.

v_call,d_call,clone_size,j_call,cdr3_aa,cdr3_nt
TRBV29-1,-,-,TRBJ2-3,CSVASPDTQYF,TGCAGCGTTGCGTCCCCAGATACGCAGTATTTT
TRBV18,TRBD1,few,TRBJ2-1,CASSRTGDRDYNEQFF,TGTGCCAGCTCCCGTACTGGGGACAGGGATTACAATGAGCAGTTCTTC
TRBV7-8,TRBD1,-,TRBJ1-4,CASSTRQGSANEKLFF,TGTGCCAGCAGCACAAGACAGGGGTCGGCTAATGAAAAACTGTTTTTT
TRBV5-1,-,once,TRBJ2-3,CASSLSYRTDTQYF,TGCGCCAGCAGCCTATCGTACCGCACAGATACGCAGTATTTT
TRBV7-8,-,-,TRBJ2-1,CASSLDVTSYYNEQFF,TGTGCCAGCAGCTTAGACGTAACTAGCTATTACAATGAGCAGTTCTTC
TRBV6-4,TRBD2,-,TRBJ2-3,CASILWTSGGLTDTQYF,TGTGCCAGCATCCTTTGGACTAGCGGGGGGCTCACAGATACGCAGTATTTT
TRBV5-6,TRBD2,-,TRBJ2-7,CASSIRLAGFDEQYF,TGTGCCAGCAGCATAAGACTAGCGGGGTTCGACGAGCAGTACTTC
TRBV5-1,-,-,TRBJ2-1,CASSLQYNEQFF,TGCGCCAGCAGCTTGCAATACAATGAGCAGTTCTTC
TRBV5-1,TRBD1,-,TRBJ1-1,CASSGGQDGDRAFF,TGCGCCAGCAGCGGCGGACAGGATGGTGATCGAGCTTTCTTT
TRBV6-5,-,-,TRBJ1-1,CASRPQGRGEAFF,TGTGCCAGCAGACCTCAGGGTAGGGGTGAAGCTTTCTTT
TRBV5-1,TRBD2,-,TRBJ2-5,CASSAGKGLAALQETQYF,TGCGCCAGCAGCGCAGGAAAAGGGCTAGCGGCTCTACAAGAGACCCAGTACTTC
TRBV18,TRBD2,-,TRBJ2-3,CASSPPGGRTSDTQYF,TGTGCCAGCTCACCACCGGGAGGGCGGACCTCAGATACGCAGTATTTT
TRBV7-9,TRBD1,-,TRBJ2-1,CASIRDRSYNEQFF,TGTGCCAGCATCCGGGACAGGAGTTACAATGAGCAGTTCTTC
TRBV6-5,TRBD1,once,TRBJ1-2,CASSYSRQGMNGYTF,TGTGCCAGCAGTTACTCGAGACAGGGAATGAATGGCTACACCTTC
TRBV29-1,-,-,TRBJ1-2,CSVSSAGGYTF,TGCAGCGTCTCGTCGGCGGGTGGCTACACCTTC